The 10 T cell receptor beta chains listed next were all sequenced from one sample in a study of T cell responses to AZD1222 COVID-19 vaccine. Sequencing used immunoSEQ multiplex PCR; TCRdb keeps in-frame clones, though not all of them. This table has 150,000 or so clones, 92% appearing once. Sequenced here: peripheral blood, sampled 28 days after the second AZD1222 dose. These receptors all stem from an adult who received the AZD1222 COVID-19 vaccine.

This chain links TRBV4-3 with TRBJ2-2; 9 positions match TRBD2. The CDR3 covers 16 residues. Trimming removed 10 bases from V and 6 bases from J; junction bases left unmatched: 15. Germline V gene sequence: CDR1 LGHNA, CDR2 YSLEER. The CDR3 nucleotides read TGCGCCACTGCGCCGGGTAGCGGGAGTTATGCCGGGGAGCTGTTTTTT. Its translation is CATAPGSGSYAGELFF.

The J gene is TRBJ2-3, the V gene TRBV6-2 or TRBV6-3, with 8 bases that match TRBD2. This CDR3 has 20 residues. The V gene's germline CDR1 is MNHEY and CDR2 SVGEGT. V gave up 2 bases and J gave up 0 bases; unmatched junction bases: 16. DNA for the CDR3: TGTGCCAGCAGTTACCTTTCCGGGAGGGGCCATAACCTTAGCACAGATACGCAGTATTTT. This codes for CASSYLSGRGHNLSTDTQYF.

The chain recombines TRBV28 with TRBJ1-1; unclear D gene. V was trimmed by 7 bases and J by 5 bases, leaving 17 bases between them. This CDR3 spans 14 amino acids. In germline, CDR1 is MDHEN, CDR2 SYDVKM. The CDR3, as DNA: TGTGCCAGCAAACCACGGATGGAAGGGACTGAAGCTTTCTTT. It encodes CASKPRMEGTEAFF.

The chain has TRBV21-1 and TRBJ1-1; TRBD1, the table's D call, was not compared with the DNA. TRBV21-1 is a recognized pseudogene. This CDR3 is built from 12 residues. The CDR3 is CASSKARIEAFF. The DNA of the CDR3 is TGTGCCAGCAGCAAAGCCAGAATCGAAGCTTTCTTT.

The chain links TRBV28 to TRBJ2-1; D is unresolved. Germline CDR1 MDHEN, CDR2 SYDVKM. The V end was cut by 5 bases, the J end by 4 bases, with 6 bases between. The CDR3 runs to 12 residues. The CDR3 region is CASSAPYNEQFF. As DNA, the CDR3 is TGTGCCAGCAGTGCCCCTTACAATGAGCAGTTCTTC.

This chain links TRBV28 with TRBJ1-1, with 11 bases lining up with TRBD1. The V segment lost 5 bases and the J segment 5 bases; nucleotides outside the gene matches: 4. Germline V gene data show CDR1 as MDHEN and CDR2 as SYDVKM. The CDR3 consists of 14 residues. The CDR3 nucleotides read TGTGCCAGCAGTAACGGACAGGGGGCAACTGAAGCTTTCTTT. Protein sequence: CASSNGQGATEAFF.

V gene TRBV29-1 combines with J gene TRBJ1-1; no clear D. Germline CDR1 reads SQVTM; CDR2 reads ANQGSEA. CDR3 size: 12 residues. Trimming left V 4 bases short and J 4 bases short, with 10 bases between. CDR3 sequence: CSVVEGPTEAFF. The CDR3 DNA is TGCAGCGTTGTGGAAGGGCCCACTGAAGCTTTCTTT.

This clone was found once. The chain employs TRBV4-2 and TRBJ2-1, with D possibly matching TRBD1 (5 bases). The CDR3 is 16 amino acids. Germline CDR1 LGHNA, CDR2 YNFKEQ. The V gene lost 0 bases and the J gene lost 0 bases, with 9 bases spanning the gap. In DNA form, the CDR3 reads TGTGCCAGCAGCCAAGAGGGGCAGGGCTCCTACAATGAGCAGTTCTTC. It codes for CASSQEGQGSYNEQFF.

This chain links TRBV19 with TRBJ2-7, with TRBD2 as a possible D gene (5 bases). The CDR3 has 17 residues. The V gene lost 1 base and the J gene lost 0 bases, with 16 bases spanning the gap. CDR1 and CDR2 (germline): LNHDA, SQIVND (reference sequence). The CDR3 here is CASSIAGLISSSYEQYF. CDR3 nucleotide sequence: TGTGCCAGTAGTATAGCTGGACTGATCTCCTCCTCCTACGAGCAGTACTTC.

This clone was observed once. The chain couples TRBV7-9 to TRBJ1-5; weak D call: TRBD1 (6 bases). V lost 4 bases and J lost 0, with 10 bases in between. This CDR3 comprises 15 residues. The germline CDR1 and CDR2 sequences are SEHNR and FQNEAQ (reference sequence). CDR3 protein: CASSSGQLSNQPQHF. CDR3 sequence (DNA): TGTGCCAGCAGCTCCGGACAGCTTAGCAATCAGCCCCAGCATTTT. Looking up the rest from reference TRBV7-9 and TRBJ1-5 gives the full variable domain: DTGVSQNPRHKITKRGQNVTFRCDPISEHNRLYWYRQTLGQGPEFLTYFQNEAQLEKSRLLSDRFSAERPKGSFSTLEIQRTEQGDSAMYLCASSSGQLSNQPQHFGDGTRLSIL.